This entry describes one T cell receptor beta chain. The entry originates in a study of T cell changes during pregnancy in multiple sclerosis. TCRdb's table, derived via immunoSEQ multiplex PCR, lists solely in-frame clones and lacks some. The table shows about 100,000 clones, with roughly 90% occurring only once. The CDR3 loop spans 12 amino acids. Germline V CDR1 and CDR2: GTSNPN, SVGIG (reference sequence). V lost 3 bases to trimming and J lost 9 bases, with 14 bases between them. The sequencing used peripheral blood, collected in the third trimester of pregnancy. This rearrangement joins TRBV30 to TRBJ1-1; D ambiguous. The sequence was collected from a female donor in good health, enrolled as a control in a pregnancy study. The CDR3 DNA reads as TGTGCCTGGAGCAGTGACACCATTAAAGCTTTCTTT. It translates to CAWSSDTIKAFF.